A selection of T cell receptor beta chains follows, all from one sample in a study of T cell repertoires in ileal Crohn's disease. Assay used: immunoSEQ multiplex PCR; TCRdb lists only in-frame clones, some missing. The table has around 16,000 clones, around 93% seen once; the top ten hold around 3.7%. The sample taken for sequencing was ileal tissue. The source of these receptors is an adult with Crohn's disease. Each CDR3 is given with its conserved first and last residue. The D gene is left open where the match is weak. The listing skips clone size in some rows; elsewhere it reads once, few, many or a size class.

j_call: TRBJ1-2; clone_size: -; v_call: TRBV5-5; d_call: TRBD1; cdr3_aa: CASSPQGANYGYTF; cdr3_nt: TGTGCCAGCAGCCCTCAGGGGGCGAACTATGGCTACACCTTC
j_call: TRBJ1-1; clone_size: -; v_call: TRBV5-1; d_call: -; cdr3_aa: CASSQDRTGLNTEAFF; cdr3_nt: TGCGCCAGCAGCCAAGACCGGACGGGATTGAACACTGAAGCTTTCTTT
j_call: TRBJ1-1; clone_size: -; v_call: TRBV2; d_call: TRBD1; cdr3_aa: CASSERRQGGTEAFF; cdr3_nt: TGTGCCAGCAGTGAAAGGCGACAGGGTGGTACTGAAGCTTTCTTT
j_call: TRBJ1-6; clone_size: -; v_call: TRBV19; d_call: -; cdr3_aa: CASSIVSSYNSPLHF; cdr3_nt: TGTGCCAGTAGTATTGTGAGCTCCTATAATTCACCCCTCCACTTT
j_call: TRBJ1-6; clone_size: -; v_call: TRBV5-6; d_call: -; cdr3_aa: CASSLTPRYNSPLHF; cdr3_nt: TGTGCCAGCAGCTTAACGCCCCGGTATAATTCACCCCTCCACTTT
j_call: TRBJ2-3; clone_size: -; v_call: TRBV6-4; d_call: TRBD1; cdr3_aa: CASRGTATDTQYF; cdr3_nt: TGTGCCAGCAGGGGGACAGCCACAGATACGCAGTATTTT
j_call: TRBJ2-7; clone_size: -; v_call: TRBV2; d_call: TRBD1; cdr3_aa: CASTVDRSPYEQYF; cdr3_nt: TGTGCCAGCACCGTGGACAGGAGCCCCTACGAGCAGTACTTC
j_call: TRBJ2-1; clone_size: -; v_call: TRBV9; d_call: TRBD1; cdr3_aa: CASSPRAGGNPHEQFF; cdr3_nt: TGTGCCAGCAGCCCCCGAGCAGGGGGTAACCCCCATGAGCAGTTCTTC
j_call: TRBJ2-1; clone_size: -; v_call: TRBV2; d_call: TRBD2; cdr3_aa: CASSLAGGSYNEQFF; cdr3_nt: TGTGCCAGCTCGTTAGCGGGGGGGTCCTACAATGAGCAGTTCTTC
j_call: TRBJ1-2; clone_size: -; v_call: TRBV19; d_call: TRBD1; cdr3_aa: CASSNRGVSYGYTF; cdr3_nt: TGTGCCAGTAGTAACAGGGGTGTCAGCTATGGCTACACCTTC
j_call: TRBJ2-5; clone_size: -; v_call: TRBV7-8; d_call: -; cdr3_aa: CASSFMSGQETQYF; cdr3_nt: TGTGCCAGCAGTTTTATGAGCGGCCAAGAGACCCAGTACTTC
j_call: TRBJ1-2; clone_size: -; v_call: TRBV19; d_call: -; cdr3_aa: CASKERGGSIYGYTF; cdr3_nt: TGTGCCAGTAAGGAGAGGGGGGGCTCCATCTATGGCTACACCTTC
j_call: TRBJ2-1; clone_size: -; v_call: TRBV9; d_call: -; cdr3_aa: CASAEDPGYNEQFF; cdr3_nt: TGTGCCAGCGCGGAGGACCCGGGGTACAATGAGCAGTTCTTC
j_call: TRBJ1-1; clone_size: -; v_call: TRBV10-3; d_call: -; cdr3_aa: CAISDSVNTEAFF; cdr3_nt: TGTGCCATCAGTGACAGCGTGAACACTGAAGCTTTCTTT
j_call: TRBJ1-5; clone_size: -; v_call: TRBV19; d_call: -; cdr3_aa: CASSDKGRGPQHF; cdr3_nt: TGTGCCAGTAGTGACAAGGGGAGGGGGCCCCAGCATTTT
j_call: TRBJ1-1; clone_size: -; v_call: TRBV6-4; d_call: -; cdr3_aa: CASSEDRNTEAFF; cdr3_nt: TGTGCCAGCAGTGAAGACAGGAACACTGAAGCTTTCTTT
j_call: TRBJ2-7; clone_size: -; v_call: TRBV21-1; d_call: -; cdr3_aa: CASSPTHRTYEQYF; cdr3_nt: TGTGCCAGCAGCCCCACCCACAGAACCTACGAGCAGTACTTC
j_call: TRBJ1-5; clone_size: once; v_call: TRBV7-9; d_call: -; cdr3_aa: CASSLGAGSNQPQHF; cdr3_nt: TGTGCCAGCTCCCTAGGGGCAGGAAGCAATCAGCCCCAGCATTTT
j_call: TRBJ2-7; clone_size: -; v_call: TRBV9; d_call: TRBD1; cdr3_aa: CASSVEGQGAYEQYF; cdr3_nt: TGTGCCAGCAGCGTAGAGGGACAGGGCGCCTACGAGCAGTACTTC
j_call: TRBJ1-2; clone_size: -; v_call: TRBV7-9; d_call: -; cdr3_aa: CASSLAGDFDGYTF; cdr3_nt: TGTGCCAGCAGCTTAGCAGGGGACTTTGATGGCTACACCTTC
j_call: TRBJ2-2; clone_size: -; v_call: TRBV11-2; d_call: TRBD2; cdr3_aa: CASSPRGLAGGIGELFF; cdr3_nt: TGTGCCAGCAGCCCCAGAGGCCTAGCGGGGGGGATCGGGGAGCTGTTTTTT
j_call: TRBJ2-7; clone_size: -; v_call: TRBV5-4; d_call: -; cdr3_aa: CASSFSSGLSYEQYF; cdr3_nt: TGTGCCAGCAGCTTCAGTAGCGGACTCTCCTACGAGCAGTACTTC
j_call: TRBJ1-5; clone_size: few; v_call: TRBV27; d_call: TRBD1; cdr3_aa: CASSLQDRDQYSNQPQHF; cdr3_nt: TGTGCCAGCAGTTTACAGGACAGGGACCAATATAGCAATCAGCCCCAGCATTTT
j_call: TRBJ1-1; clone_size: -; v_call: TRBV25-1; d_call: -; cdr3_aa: CASSVERDTEAFF; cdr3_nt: TGTGCCAGCAGTGTCGAAAGAGACACTGAAGCTTTCTTT
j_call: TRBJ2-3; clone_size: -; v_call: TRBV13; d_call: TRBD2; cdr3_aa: CASSFRASGGTDTQYF; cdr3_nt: TGTGCCAGCAGCTTCCGGGCTAGCGGGGGGACAGATACGCAGTATTTT
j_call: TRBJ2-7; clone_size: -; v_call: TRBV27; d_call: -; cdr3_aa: CASSLGLGGEQYF; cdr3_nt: TGTGCCAGCAGTTTGGGCCTGGGTGGCGAGCAGTACTTC
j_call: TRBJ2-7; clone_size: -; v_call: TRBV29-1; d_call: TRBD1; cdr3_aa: CSVGDRGLGGAYEQYF; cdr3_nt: TGCAGCGTTGGGGACAGGGGGCTTGGCGGGGCCTACGAGCAGTACTTC
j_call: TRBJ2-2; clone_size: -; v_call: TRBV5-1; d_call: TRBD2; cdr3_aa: CASSLTSGSGGAGTGELFF; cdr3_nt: TGCGCCAGCAGCTTGACCTCTGGTAGCGGGGGGGCGGGCACCGGGGAGCTGTTTTTT
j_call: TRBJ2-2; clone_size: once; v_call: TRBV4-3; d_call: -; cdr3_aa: CASSQVSAGELFF; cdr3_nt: TGCGCCAGCAGCCAAGTAAGCGCCGGGGAGCTGTTTTTT
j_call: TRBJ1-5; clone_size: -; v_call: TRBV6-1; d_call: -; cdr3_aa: CASRRTVNQPQHF; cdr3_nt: TGTGCCAGCAGGCGGACAGTGAATCAGCCCCAGCATTTT
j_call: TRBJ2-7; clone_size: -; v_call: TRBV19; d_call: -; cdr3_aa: CASSIAGSNYEQYF; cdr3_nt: TGTGCCAGTAGTATAGCAGGCAGTAACTACGAGCAGTACTTC
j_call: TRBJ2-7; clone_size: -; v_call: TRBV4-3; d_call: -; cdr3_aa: CASSPGHRDEQYF; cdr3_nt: TGCGCCAGCAGCCCGGGACACAGGGACGAGCAGTACTTC
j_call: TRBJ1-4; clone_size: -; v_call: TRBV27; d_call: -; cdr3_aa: CASSRTYFNEKLFF; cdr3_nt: TGTGCCAGCAGCCGAACCTACTTTAATGAAAAACTGTTTTTT
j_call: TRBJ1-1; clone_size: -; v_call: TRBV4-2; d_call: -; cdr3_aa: CASSQRGTEAFF; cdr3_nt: TGTGCCAGCAGCCAGAGGGGGACTGAAGCTTTCTTT
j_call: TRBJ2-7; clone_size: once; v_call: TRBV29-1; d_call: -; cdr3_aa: CSVEKSGVSGEQYF; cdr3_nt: TGCAGCGTTGAAAAATCAGGGGTATCGGGAGAGCAGTACTTC
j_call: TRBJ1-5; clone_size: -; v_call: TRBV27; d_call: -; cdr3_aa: CASSLSSGGNQPQHF; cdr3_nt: TGTGCCAGCAGTTTATCGTCGGGGGGCAATCAGCCCCAGCATTTT